This record looks at one TCR beta chain sequence and its context. Per the original methods: Estimation of nucleated cell counts relied on the amplification of reference gene primers. TCRdb keeps only in-frame clones here, not all; method: immunoSEQ multiplex PCR. Clone size and the V and J calls come from that table; the DNA yielded D and trimming. This table has 220,000 or so clones, approximately 86% appearing once. This CDR3 spans 14 amino acids. Germline loops: CDR1 LNHDA, CDR2 SQIVND (reference sequence). Trimming removed 4 bases from V and 1 base from J, with 10 bases in between. The data are from a study of blood T cell repertoires in COVID-19. The wider study: There were acute and convalescent COVID-19 samples, and they came from the United States, Italy and Spain. PBMCs, B-cell-depleted T cells, or T cells provided the cDNA or gDNA that made up the material.

Sequencing was done on a sample of peripheral blood. The clonotype originates from a woman aged 80 or over with acute or convalescent COVID-19. V usage is TRBV19 and J usage is TRBJ1-2, with D possibly TRBD1 on 6 matching bases. The CDR3 loop reads CASSTEQGNYGYTF. In DNA form, the CDR3 reads TGTGCCAGTAGTACCGAACAGGGTAACTATGGCTACACCTTC.